Here is one TCR beta chain with its context. This clonotype was found a few times. It has no known antigen specificity. Base qualities were left out, and no much larger clone turns up one base away. The patients picked for sequencing were ones in whom flow cytometry had shown an expansion of CD8+CD57+ cells. Severe acquired aplastic anemia was diagnosed in all patients according to International Study of Aplastic Anemia and Agranulocytosis and Camitta criteria. At the time blood was sampled, none of the patients had received any therapy. In this study, sorted CD4+ and CD8+ T cells from the blood of healthy subjects and of severe aplastic anemia patients had their TCR repertoires deep-sequenced. In the USA, patient enrollment took place under clinicaltrials.gov protocols 00001620, 01623167, 00001397, 00071045, 00081523 and 00961064. Ficoll-Paque density gradient centrifugation was used to isolate peripheral blood mononuclear cells. Before DNA extraction, CD4+ and CD8+ T cells were sorted with FACS or magnetic beads.

Profiling of TCR beta VDJ combinations and CDR3 sequences used genomic DNA as the template. An Illumina HiSeq 2000 was used for TCR repertoire sequencing. The paper's data handling went like this. TRBV/TRBJ rearrangement plots, CDR3 size and DJ length profiles, and Simpson's diversity index were used to evaluate the repertoires. The most abundant DNA sequence in the deep sequencing data was taken as the immunodominant clone. CDR3 amino acid sequences were screened for sharing across subjects and compared with published repertoires and the VDJdb database. TCRdb reprocessed the public reads (quality trimming at Q25 with fastp, clone calling with MiXCR) and kept in-frame beta chains. Rows with one shared CDR3 protein collapse into an entry with the most common genes and DNA. The V and J calls shown here were made by TCRdb, not taken from the authors' results. This sample is represented by approximately 98,000 distinct CDR3 sequences; about 67% of them were singletons. The ten most abundant clones make up over 55% of the sample.

This specimen belongs to a study of CD8+CD57+ T cells in acquired aplastic anemia listed by TCRdb under 2018. For the wider study: DNA extracted from sorted CD4+ and CD8+ cells had a mean of approximately 3.4 ug, with a range of roughly 0.19 to 27.4 ug. CD8+CD57+ expansion was defined as a frequency above the mean frequency observed in healthy subjects. What the research found in general, with its limitations: Although around 30 CD8+ CDR3 sequences were shared by patients and controls, these sequences appeared highly expressed in patients and within the immunodominant clones of patients. No significant difference in CD8+ Simpson's diversity was found between patients and healthy controls (P=0.060).

The germline V gene specifies SQVTM as CDR1 and ANQGSEA as CDR2. V is pruned by 2 bases and J by 4 bases, leaving 5 bases of the junction without a gene match. The CDR3, cysteine through phenylalanine, is 14 amino acids long. The read is trimmed to its CDR3 DNA, 42 bases read in frame from base 1. Sequencing was carried out using sorted CD4+, CD8+, or CD8+CD57+ T cells (not recorded which) from PBMCs. The sequence derives from a human donor with aplastic anemia. The V gene is TRBV29-1 and the J gene is TRBJ2-3, with 8 bases in between that match TRBD1. At the DNA level, the sequence is TGCAGCGTTGAAAGGGCAGGGGGCTCAGATACGCAGTATTTT. This gives the protein CSVERAGGSDTQYF.